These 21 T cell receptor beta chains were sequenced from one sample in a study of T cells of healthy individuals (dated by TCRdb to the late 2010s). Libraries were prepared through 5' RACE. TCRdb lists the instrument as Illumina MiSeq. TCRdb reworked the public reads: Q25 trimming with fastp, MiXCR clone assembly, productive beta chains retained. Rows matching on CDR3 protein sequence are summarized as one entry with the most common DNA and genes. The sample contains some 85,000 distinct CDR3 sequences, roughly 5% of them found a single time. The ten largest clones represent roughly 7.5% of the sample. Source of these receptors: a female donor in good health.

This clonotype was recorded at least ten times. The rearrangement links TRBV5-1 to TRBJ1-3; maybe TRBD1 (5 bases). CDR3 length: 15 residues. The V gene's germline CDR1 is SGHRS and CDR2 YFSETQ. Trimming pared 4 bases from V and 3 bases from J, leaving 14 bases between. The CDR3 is CASSTGGRGGNTIYF. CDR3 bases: TGCGCCAGCAGCACTGGGGGAAGGGGTGGAAACACCATATATTTT.

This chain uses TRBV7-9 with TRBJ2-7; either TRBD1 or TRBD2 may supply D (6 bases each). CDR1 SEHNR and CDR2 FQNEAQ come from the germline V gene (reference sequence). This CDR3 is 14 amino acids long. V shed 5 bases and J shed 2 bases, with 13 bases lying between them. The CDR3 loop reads CASSMPGAPYEQYF. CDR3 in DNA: TGTGCCAGCAGCATGCCGGGGGCGCCCTACGAGCAGTACTTC.

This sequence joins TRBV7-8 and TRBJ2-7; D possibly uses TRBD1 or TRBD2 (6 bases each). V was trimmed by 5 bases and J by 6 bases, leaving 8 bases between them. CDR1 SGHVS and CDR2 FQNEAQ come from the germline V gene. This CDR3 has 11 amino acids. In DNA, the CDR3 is TGTGCCAGCAGCGAGGGGGGCGAGCAGTACTTC. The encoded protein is CASSEGGEQYF. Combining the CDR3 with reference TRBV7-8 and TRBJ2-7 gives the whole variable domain GAGVSQSPRYKVAKRGQDVALRCDPISGHVSLFWYQQALGQGPEFLTYFQNEAQLDKSGLPSDRFFAERPEGSVSTLKIQRTQQEDSAVYLCASSEGGEQYFGPGTRLTVT.

The CDR3 loop reads CATSDLQLGHGYTF. The CDR3 nucleotides are TGTGCCACCAGTGATTTGCAGCTAGGGCATGGCTACACCTTC. The chain employs TRBV24-1 and TRBJ1-2; D not resolved. Between the trimmed V and J ends, which lost 0 bases and 6 bases, there was a span of 10 bases. Germline V CDR1 and CDR2: KGHDR, SFDVKD. CDR3 size: 14 residues.

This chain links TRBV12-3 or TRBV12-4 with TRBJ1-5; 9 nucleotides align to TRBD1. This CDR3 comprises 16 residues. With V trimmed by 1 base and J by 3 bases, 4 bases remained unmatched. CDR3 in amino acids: CASSLGWDRDNQPQHF. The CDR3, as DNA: TGTGCCAGCAGTTTAGGTTGGGACAGGGACAATCAGCCCCAGCATTTT.

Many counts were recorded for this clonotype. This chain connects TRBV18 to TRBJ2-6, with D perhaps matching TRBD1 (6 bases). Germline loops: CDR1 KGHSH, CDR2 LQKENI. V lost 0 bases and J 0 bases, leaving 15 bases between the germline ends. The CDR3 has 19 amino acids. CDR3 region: CASSPPGTGIFSGANVLTF. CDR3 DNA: TGTGCCAGCTCACCACCGGGAACAGGGATCTTCTCTGGGGCCAACGTCCTGACTTTC.

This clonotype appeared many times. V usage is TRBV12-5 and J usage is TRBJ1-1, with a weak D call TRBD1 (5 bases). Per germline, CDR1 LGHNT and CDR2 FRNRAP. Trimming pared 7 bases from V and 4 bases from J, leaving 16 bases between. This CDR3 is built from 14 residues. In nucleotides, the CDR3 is TGTGCTAGTGCCACCGGACCGGGGGGCACTGAAGCTTTCTTT. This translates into CASATGPGGTEAFF.

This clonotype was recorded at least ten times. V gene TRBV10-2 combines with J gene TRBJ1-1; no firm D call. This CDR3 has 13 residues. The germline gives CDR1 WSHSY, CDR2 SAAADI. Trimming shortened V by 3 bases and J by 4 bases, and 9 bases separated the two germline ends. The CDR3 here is CASSEAGFTEAFF. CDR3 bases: TGCGCCAGCAGTGAAGCAGGTTTCACTGAAGCTTTCTTT.

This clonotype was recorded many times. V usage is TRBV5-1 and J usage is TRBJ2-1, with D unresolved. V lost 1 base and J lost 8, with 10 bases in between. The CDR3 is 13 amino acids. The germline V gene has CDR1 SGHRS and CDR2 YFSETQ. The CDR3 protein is CASSLRPTDEQFF. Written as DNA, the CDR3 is TGCGCCAGCAGCTTGAGACCGACGGATGAGCAGTTCTTC.

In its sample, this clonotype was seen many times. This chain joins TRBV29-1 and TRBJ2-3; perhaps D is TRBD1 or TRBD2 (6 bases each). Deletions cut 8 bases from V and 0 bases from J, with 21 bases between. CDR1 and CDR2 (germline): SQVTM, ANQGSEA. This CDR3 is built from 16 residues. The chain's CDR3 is CSITGAESSSTDTQYF. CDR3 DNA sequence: TGCAGCATCACGGGGGCGGAGTCCTCTAGCACAGATACGCAGTATTTT.

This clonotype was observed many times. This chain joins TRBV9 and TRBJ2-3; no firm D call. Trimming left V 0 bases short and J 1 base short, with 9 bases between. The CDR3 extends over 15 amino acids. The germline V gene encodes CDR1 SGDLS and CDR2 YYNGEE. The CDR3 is CASSVVSQGTDTQYF. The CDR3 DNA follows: TGTGCCAGCAGCGTAGTTTCTCAGGGCACAGATACGCAGTATTTT.

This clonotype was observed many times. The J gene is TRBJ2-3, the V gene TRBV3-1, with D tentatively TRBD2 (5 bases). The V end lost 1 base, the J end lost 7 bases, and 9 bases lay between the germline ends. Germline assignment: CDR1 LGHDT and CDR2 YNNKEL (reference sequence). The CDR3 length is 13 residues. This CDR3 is CASSQGLLHTQYF. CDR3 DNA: TGTGCCAGCAGCCAAGGACTACTCCATACGCAGTATTTT.

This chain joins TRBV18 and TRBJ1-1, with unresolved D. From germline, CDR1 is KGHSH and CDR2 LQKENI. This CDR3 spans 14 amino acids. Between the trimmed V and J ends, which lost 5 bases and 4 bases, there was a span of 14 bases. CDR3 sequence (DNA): TGTGCCAGCTCATCAAACCTTCGGGCCACTGAAGCTTTCTTT. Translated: CASSSNLRATEAFF.

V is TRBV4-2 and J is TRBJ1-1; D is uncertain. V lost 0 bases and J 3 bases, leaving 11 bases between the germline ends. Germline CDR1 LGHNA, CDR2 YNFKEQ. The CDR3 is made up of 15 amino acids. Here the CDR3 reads CASSQENIGDTEAFF. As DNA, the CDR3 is TGTGCCAGCAGCCAAGAGAATATCGGTGACACTGAAGCTTTCTTT.

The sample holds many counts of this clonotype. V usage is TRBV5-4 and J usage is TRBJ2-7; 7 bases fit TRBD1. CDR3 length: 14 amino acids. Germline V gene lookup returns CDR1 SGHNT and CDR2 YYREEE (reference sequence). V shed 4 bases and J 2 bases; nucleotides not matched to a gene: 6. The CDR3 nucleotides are TGTGCCAGCAGCCCGGGACAGATTACCTACGAGCAGTACTTC. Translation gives CASSPGQITYEQYF.

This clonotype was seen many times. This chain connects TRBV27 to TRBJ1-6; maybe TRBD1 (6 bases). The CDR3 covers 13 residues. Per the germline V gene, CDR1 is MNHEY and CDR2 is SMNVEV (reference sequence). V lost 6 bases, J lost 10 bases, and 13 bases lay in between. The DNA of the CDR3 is TGTGCCAGCAGGGAACAGGGCAAATCACCCCTCCACTTT. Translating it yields CASREQGKSPLHF.

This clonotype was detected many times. The CDR3 spells CASSQGLRRINEKLFF. CDR3 DNA sequence: TGCGCCAGCAGCCAAGGTTTAAGGCGGATTAATGAAAAACTGTTTTTT. The rearrangement uses TRBV4-1 and TRBJ1-4; D unclear. Trimming removed 1 base from V and 4 bases from J, with 13 bases in between. The germline V gene encodes CDR1 MGHRA and CDR2 YSYEKL. This CDR3 is built from 16 residues.

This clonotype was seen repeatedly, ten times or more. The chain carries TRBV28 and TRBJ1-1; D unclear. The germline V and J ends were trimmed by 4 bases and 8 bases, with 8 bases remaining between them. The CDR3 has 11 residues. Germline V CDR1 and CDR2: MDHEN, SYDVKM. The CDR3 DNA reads TGTGCCAGCAGTTATATCTCCGAAGCTTTCTTT. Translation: CASSYISEAFF.

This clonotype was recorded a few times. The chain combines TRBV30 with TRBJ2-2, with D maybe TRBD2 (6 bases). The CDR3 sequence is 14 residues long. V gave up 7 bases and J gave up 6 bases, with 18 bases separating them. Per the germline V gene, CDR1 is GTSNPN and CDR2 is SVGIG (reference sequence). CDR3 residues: CAFSRGTPAGELFF. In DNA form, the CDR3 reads TGTGCCTTCTCCCGGGGGACCCCAGCCGGGGAGCTGTTTTTT. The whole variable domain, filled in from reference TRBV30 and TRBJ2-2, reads SQTIHQWPATLVQPVGSPLSLECTVEGTSNPNLYWYRQAAGRGLQLLFYSVGIGQISSEVPQNLSASRPQDRQFILSSKKLLLSDSGFYLCAFSRGTPAGELFFGEGSRLTVL.

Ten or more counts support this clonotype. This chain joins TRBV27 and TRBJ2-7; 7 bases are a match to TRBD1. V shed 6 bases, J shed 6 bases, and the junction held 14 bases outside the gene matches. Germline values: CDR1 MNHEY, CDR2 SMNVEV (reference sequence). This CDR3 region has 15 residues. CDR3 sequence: CASSTQTTGTSEQYF. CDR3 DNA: TGTGCCAGCAGCACCCAAACGACAGGGACCTCCGAGCAGTACTTC.

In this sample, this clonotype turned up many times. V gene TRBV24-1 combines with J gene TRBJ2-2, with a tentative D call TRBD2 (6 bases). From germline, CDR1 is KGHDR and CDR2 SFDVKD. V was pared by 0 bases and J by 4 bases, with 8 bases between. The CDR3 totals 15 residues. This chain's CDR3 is CATSDLPGSTGELFF. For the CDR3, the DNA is TGTGCCACCAGTGATTTGCCCGGGAGCACCGGGGAGCTGTTTTTT.